These 32 T cell receptor beta chains were sequenced from one sample in a study of blood T cell repertoires in COVID-19. Sequenced by immunoSEQ multiplex PCR; TCRdb stores in-frame clones only, minus some. This repertoire shows 95,000 to 130,000 clones, approximately 90% found once; its top ten account for approximately 1.7%. Sequenced sample: peripheral blood. These receptors all come from a human donor with active COVID-19. The donor label of this sample is uncertain.

Worth noting for this clone: At one end the junction does not follow the germline gene, possibly because of a read error. This chain links TRBV4-2 with TRBJ2-7, with D possibly being TRBD1 (6 bases). CDR1 is LGHNA, CDR2 YNFKEQ, per germline. This CDR3 is built from 13 residues. The CDR3 region has the DNA TGTGCCAGCACCCAAGATCAGGGGTACGAGCAGTACTTC. Its protein is CASTQDQGYEQYF.

This clone was counted only a few times. This rearrangement joins TRBV5-5 to TRBJ2-5; TRBD2 matches at 11 bases. There are 14 residues in the CDR3. The ends lost 4 bases at V and 3 bases at J; junction bases unmatched: 2. Germline CDR1 and CDR2: SGHKS and YYEKEE (reference sequence). Here the CDR3 reads CASSQGLAEETQYF. The CDR3 nucleotides read TGTGCCAGCAGCCAGGGACTAGCGGAAGAGACCCAGTACTTC.

CDR3 sequence reads: CASSLYTSIFEQFF. DNA of the CDR3: TGTGCCAGCAGCCTGTATACTAGCATATTTGAGCAGTTCTTC. This chain links TRBV3-1 (or the pseudogene TRBV3-2) with TRBJ2-1, with a possible D match to TRBD2 (6 bases). Per the germline V gene, CDR1 is LGHDT and CDR2 is YNNKEL (reference sequence). The length of the CDR3 is 14 residues. V lost 4 bases and J lost 9, with 16 bases in between.

The chain couples TRBV28 to TRBJ1-3, with D maybe TRBD1 (6 bases). The V gene lost 1 base and the J gene lost 3 bases, with 7 bases spanning the gap. CDR1 and CDR2 (germline): MDHEN, SYDVKM. The CDR3 runs to 14 residues. CDR3 nucleotide sequence: TGTGCCAGCAGTTTATCAGGGGTTGGAAACACCATATATTTT. Protein product: CASSLSGVGNTIYF.

In its sample, this clone is medium-sized. The chain links TRBV4-3 to TRBJ2-1, with 10 bases that match TRBD2. The V gene's germline CDR1 is LGHNA and CDR2 YSLEER. The CDR3 spans 19 residues. J was trimmed by 7 bases and V by 4 bases; bases with no gene match: 19. Written as DNA, the CDR3 is TGCGCCAGCAGCCCACTAGGGGCTAGCGGGGGATTTACCGTGAATGAGCAGTTCTTC. Protein: CASSPLGASGGFTVNEQFF.

This chain joins TRBV5-1 and TRBJ2-1, with 13 positions matching TRBD2. Germline V gene data show CDR1 as SGHRS and CDR2 as YFSETQ. There are 15 residues in the CDR3. The J segment lost 9 bases and the V segment lost 4 bases, leaving 7 bases of the junction unmatched. In DNA, the CDR3 is TGCGCCAGCAGCGCGACTAGCGGGGGGATCGGTGAGCAGTTCTTC. The encoded protein is CASSATSGGIGEQFF.

The chain recombines TRBV4-3 with TRBJ1-2; 9 positions agree with TRBD1. V trimming: 1 base; J trimming: 5 bases; junction bases outside the gene matches: 11. The CDR3 spans 17 residues. Germline V CDR1 and CDR2: LGHNA, YSLEER. Written as DNA, the CDR3 is TGCGCCAGCAGCCAAGCCCCCGCCGGGGACAGGGCATATGGCTACACCTTC. Amino acids: CASSQAPAGDRAYGYTF.

The chain joins TRBV11-2 to TRBJ2-3, with D tentatively TRBD2 (5 bases). Germline lookup yields CDR1 SGHAT and CDR2 FQNNGV. This CDR3 region has 15 residues. V was shortened by 5 bases and J by 2 bases, with 14 bases between the two germline ends. The CDR3, as DNA: TGTGCCAGCAGCAATTCCGGGGTCTTCACAGATACGCAGTATTTT. Its translation is CASSNSGVFTDTQYF.

This chain links TRBV4-2 with TRBJ1-2; 10 bases are shared with TRBD1. The CDR3 loop spans 16 amino acids. V gave up 0 bases and J gave up 5 bases; unmatched junction bases: 6. CDR1 is LGHNA and CDR2 is YNFKEQ in the germline V gene. CDR3 sequence (DNA): TGTGCCAGCAGCCAAGAACGCAGACAGGGGGCTTATGGCTACACCTTC. Translation: CASSQERRQGAYGYTF.

The J gene is TRBJ2-1, the V gene TRBV15, with 8 bases lining up with TRBD1. There are 16 residues in the CDR3. V shed 3 bases and J 5 bases; nucleotides not matched to a gene: 9. CDR1 and CDR2 (germline): LNHNV, YYDKDF (reference sequence). The CDR3 spells CATSSSRDRHNNEQFF. The CDR3 DNA follows: TGTGCCACCAGCAGTTCCAGGGACAGGCATAACAATGAGCAGTTCTTC. Drawing the rest from reference TRBV15 and TRBJ2-1, the complete variable domain is DAMVIQNPRYQVTQFGKPVTLSCSQTLNHNVMYWYQQKSSQAPKLLFHYYDKDFNNEADTPDNFQSRRPNTSFCFLDIRSPGLGDTAMYLCATSSSRDRHNNEQFFGPGTRLTVL.

This sequence joins TRBV28 and TRBJ2-6; 8 bases are shared with TRBD2. Germline CDR1 and CDR2: MDHEN and SYDVKM. The CDR3 contains 16 residues. The J segment lost 0 bases and the V segment lost 5 bases, leaving 3 bases of the junction unmatched. The CDR3 DNA is TGTGCCAGCAGTATAGCGGGGAGCTCTGGGGCCAACGTCCTGACTTTC. Translated, it gives CASSIAGSSGANVLTF.

A word on this clone: A read error may produce the germline difference seen at one junction end. The chain uses TRBV6-2 or TRBV6-3 and TRBJ1-1, with 7 nucleotides matching TRBD1. The CDR3 runs to 18 residues. CDR1 and CDR2 (germline): MNHEY, SVGEGT. The DNA for the CDR3 is TGTGCCAGCTGTTACCTTGGACAGGTAGTTGGGATGAACACTGAAGCTTTCTTT. Its translation: CASCYLGQVVGMNTEAFF.

There are many counts of this clone. The chain recombines TRBV7-8 with TRBJ2-7, with TRBD2 as a possible D gene (7 bases). This CDR3 spans 13 amino acids. Trimming shortened V by 4 bases and J by 4 bases, and 11 bases separated the two germline ends. CDR1 SGHVS and CDR2 FQNEAQ come from the germline V gene. The CDR3 sequence: CASSSGGLYEQYF. DNA of the CDR3: TGTGCCAGCAGCTCGGGGGGCCTATACGAGCAGTACTTC. The whole variable domain, remainder taken from reference TRBV7-8 and TRBJ2-7, is GAGVSQSPRYKVAKRGQDVALRCDPISGHVSLFWYQQALGQGPEFLTYFQNEAQLDKSGLPSDRFFAERPEGSVSTLKIQRTQQEDSAVYLCASSSGGLYEQYFGPGTRLTVT.

The chain carries TRBV29-1 and TRBJ2-5; tentative D call: TRBD1 (5 bases). Looked up from germline, CDR1 is SQVTM and CDR2 is ANQGSEA. The V and J ends lost 1 base and 6 bases respectively, with 15 bases between them. This CDR3 is built from 14 residues. CDR3 DNA sequence: TGCAGCGTTGAAGGCCTGAAGGGGTTGCAGACCCAGTACTTC. Translation: CSVEGLKGLQTQYF.

The V and J genes are TRBV7-6 and TRBJ1-2; weak D call: TRBD1 (6 bases). The CDR3 extends over 17 amino acids. The germline CDR1 and CDR2 sequences are SGHVS and FNYEAQ. Trimming removed 5 bases from V and 3 bases from J, with 22 bases in between. The CDR3 sequence: CASSPESNGGGHYGYTF. CDR3 nucleotides: TGTGCCAGCAGCCCCGAAAGTAATGGGGGGGGCCACTATGGCTACACCTTC. The variable domain in full, with the rest retrieved from reference TRBV7-6 and TRBJ1-2, is GAGVSQSPRYKVTKRGQDVALRCDPISGHVSLYWYRQALGQGPEFLTYFNYEAQQDKSGLPNDRFSAERPEGSISTLTIQRTEQRDSAMYRCASSPESNGGGHYGYTFGSGTRLTVV.

This clone was detected only once. The chain recombines TRBV19 with TRBJ1-2; D is ambiguous. This CDR3 spans 13 amino acids. Germline V gene data show CDR1 as LNHDA and CDR2 as SQIVND (reference sequence). The V end lost 10 bases, the J end lost 4 bases, and 16 bases lay between the germline ends. The CDR3 DNA follows: TGTGCCACGAGGGAGGAACAAATCTATGGCTACACCTTC. As protein: CATREEQIYGYTF. Drawing the rest from reference TRBV19 and TRBJ1-2, the complete variable domain is DGGITQSPKYLFRKEGQNVTLSCEQNLNHDAMYWYRQDPGQGLRLIYYSQIVNDFQKGDIAEGYSVSREKKESFPLTVTSAQKNPTAFYLCATREEQIYGYTFGSGTRLTVV.

The rearrangement uses TRBV9 and TRBJ1-6; D uncertain. Germline CDR1 SGDLS, CDR2 YYNGEE. The CDR3 consists of 15 residues. V was trimmed by 3 bases and J by 0 bases, leaving 7 bases between them. In nucleotides, the CDR3 is TGTGCCAGCAGCGCGCCCGGCTCCTATAATTCACCCCTCCACTTT. Translating it yields CASSAPGSYNSPLHF.

This chain joins TRBV21-1 and TRBJ2-4; the D call in the table, TRBD1, was not verified against the DNA. TRBV21-1 is described as a pseudogene. The CDR3 runs to 14 residues. For the CDR3, the DNA is TGTGCCAGAGACAGGGGGTTAGCCAAAAACATTCAGTACTTC. Amino acids: CARDRGLAKNIQYF.

The rearrangement joins TRBV15 to TRBJ1-2; D remains ambiguous. The CDR3 spans 14 residues. The V end lost 0 bases, the J end lost 4 bases, and 9 bases lay between the germline ends. Germline CDR1 is LNHNV and CDR2 is YYDKDF (reference sequence). CDR3 DNA sequence: TGTGCCACCAGCAGAGATCCGGGGAGCTATGGCTACACCTTC. It codes for CATSRDPGSYGYTF.

This rearrangement joins TRBV29-1 to TRBJ2-1, with 7 bases lining up with TRBD1. The junction had 8 bases not matched to a gene; V was cut back by 7 bases and J by 5 bases. The germline V gene has CDR1 SQVTM and CDR2 ANQGSEA. The CDR3 totals 13 residues. This CDR3 reads CSAEGAADNEQFF. DNA of the CDR3: TGCAGCGCAGAGGGGGCAGCAGACAATGAGCAGTTCTTC.

The chain carries TRBV7-2 and TRBJ2-5; weak D call: TRBD2 (6 bases). V lost 5 bases and J lost 4, with 17 bases in between. The V gene's germline CDR1 is SGHTA and CDR2 FQGNSA. The CDR3 is made up of 15 amino acids. The CDR3 spells CASSRVGGARETQYF. In DNA, the CDR3 is TGTGCCAGCAGCCGGGTCGGCGGGGCCCGAGAGACCCAGTACTTC.

This chain connects TRBV7-2 to TRBJ2-5; 9 positions match TRBD2. CDR3 length: 18 residues. In germline, CDR1 is SGHTA, CDR2 FQGNSA. The J segment lost 3 bases and the V segment lost 4 bases, leaving 15 bases of the junction unmatched. Written as DNA, the CDR3 is TGTGCCAGCAGCTCCCGGGCGGGTAGCGGGGGACCCAAAGAGACCCAGTACTTC. It codes for CASSSRAGSGGPKETQYF.

V and J are TRBV5-4 and TRBJ2-7; D is unclear. This CDR3 comprises 13 residues. Trimming shortened V by 4 bases and J by 2 bases, and 10 bases separated the two germline ends. Germline loops: CDR1 SGHNT, CDR2 YYREEE (reference sequence). Here the CDR3 reads CASSPVEPYEQYF. The CDR3 DNA reads as TGTGCCAGCAGCCCGGTCGAGCCCTACGAGCAGTACTTC.

This clone appeared once. The V gene is TRBV18, the J gene TRBJ2-7, with 8 bases matching TRBD1. The CDR3 has 16 amino acids. V was pared by 3 bases and J by 2 bases, with 9 bases of the junction left unmatched. Germline-derived CDR1 and CDR2 are KGHSH and LQKENI. CDR3 sequence reads: CASSPLQGAGTYEQYF. The CDR3 DNA follows: TGTGCCAGCTCACCCCTTCAGGGGGCAGGGACCTACGAGCAGTACTTC.

The rearrangement links TRBV28 to TRBJ2-7, with D possibly matching TRBD2 (7 bases). Between the trimmed V and J ends, which lost 6 bases and 4 bases, there was a span of 22 bases. This CDR3 has 16 residues. Germline V gene lookup returns CDR1 MDHEN and CDR2 SYDVKM. CDR3 sequence: CASSKLGGGARYEQYF. The CDR3 region has the DNA TGTGCCAGCAGCAAACTTGGGGGGGGCGCACGATACGAGCAGTACTTC.

The gene calls are TRBV4-3 and TRBJ1-4; TRBD1 matches 8 bases. Germline CDR1 and CDR2: LGHNA and YSLEER. The CDR3 loop spans 15 amino acids. V was pared by 0 bases and J by 6 bases, with 3 bases of the junction left unmatched. This chain's CDR3 is CASSQDYRGYEKLFF. The CDR3 coding sequence is TGCGCCAGCAGCCAAGATTACAGGGGGTATGAAAAACTGTTTTTT.

This clone was counted a single time. The rearrangement uses TRBV27 and TRBJ1-6; 10 bases agree with TRBD1. Germline-derived CDR1 and CDR2 are MNHEY and SMNVEV (reference sequence). This CDR3 region has 18 residues. The V gene end was trimmed by 6 bases and the J gene end by 4 bases; junction bases not matched to a gene: 12. The CDR3, as DNA: TGTGCCAGCAGGGAGTCGGTGACAGGGGGCTATTATAATTCACCCCTCCACTTT. This encodes CASRESVTGGYYNSPLHF.

The chain combines TRBV5-4 with TRBJ1-4, with D hard to call. Germline CDR1 and CDR2: SGHNT and YYREEE (reference sequence). V lost 5 bases to trimming and J lost 3 bases, with 14 bases between them. The CDR3 loop spans 15 amino acids. CDR3 DNA: TGTGCCAGCAGTTTTGGCGGAAAATCTAATGAAAAACTGTTTTTT. It translates to CASSFGGKSNEKLFF.

V gene TRBV15 combines with J gene TRBJ1-1; a possible D gene is TRBD1 (5 bases). V was pared by 0 bases and J by 4 bases, with 9 bases between. CDR1 is LNHNV and CDR2 is YYDKDF in the germline V gene (reference sequence). The CDR3 covers 14 residues. The CDR3 spells CATSRDRVGTEAFF. As DNA, the CDR3 is TGTGCCACCAGCAGAGACAGGGTTGGCACTGAAGCTTTCTTT.

This sequence joins TRBV5-1 and TRBJ2-7, with D perhaps TRBD2 (5 bases). Trimming shortened V by 1 base and J by 5 bases, and 7 bases separated the two germline ends. In germline, CDR1 is SGHRS, CDR2 YFSETQ. CDR3 length: 12 residues. CDR3 region: CASSLPGNEQYF. In nucleotides, the CDR3 is TGCGCCAGCAGCTTGCCCGGGAACGAGCAGTACTTC.

The chain employs TRBV2 and TRBJ2-3; D perhaps matches TRBD2 (5 bases). This CDR3 is 13 amino acids long. V shed 3 bases and J shed 2 bases, with 6 bases lying between them. Per germline, CDR1 SNHLY and CDR2 FYNNEI. CDR3 DNA sequence: TGTGCCAGCAGTGAGACTATCACAGATACGCAGTATTTT. Protein: CASSETITDTQYF.

This clone showed up just once. The chain links TRBV10-2 to TRBJ1-3; D may be TRBD1 (6 bases). The V gene's germline CDR1 is WSHSY and CDR2 SAAADI. Trimming removed 1 base from V and 4 bases from J, with 17 bases in between. The CDR3 totals 17 residues. The CDR3 nucleotides are TGCGCCAGCAGTGAGTTCGGGCAGGGGCTGAGGGGAAACACCATATATTTT. It specifies CASSEFGQGLRGNTIYF.